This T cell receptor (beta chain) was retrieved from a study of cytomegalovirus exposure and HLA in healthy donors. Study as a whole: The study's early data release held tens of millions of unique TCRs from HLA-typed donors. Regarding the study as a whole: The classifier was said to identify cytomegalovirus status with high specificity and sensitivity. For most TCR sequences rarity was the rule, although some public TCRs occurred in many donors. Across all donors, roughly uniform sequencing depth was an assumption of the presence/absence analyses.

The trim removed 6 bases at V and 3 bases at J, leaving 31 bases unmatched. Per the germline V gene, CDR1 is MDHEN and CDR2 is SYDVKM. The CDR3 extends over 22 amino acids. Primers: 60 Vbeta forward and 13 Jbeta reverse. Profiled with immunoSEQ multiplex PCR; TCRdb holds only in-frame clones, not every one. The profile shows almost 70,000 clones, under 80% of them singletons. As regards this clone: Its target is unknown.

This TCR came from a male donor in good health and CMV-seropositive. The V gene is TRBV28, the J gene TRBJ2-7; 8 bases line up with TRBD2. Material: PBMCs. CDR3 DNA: TGTGCCAGCAGGCCCGCCGGGCGCACAGCGGGAGAACATAAAGGGACCCGCTACGAGCAGTACTTC. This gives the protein CASRPAGRTAGEHKGTRYEQYF.